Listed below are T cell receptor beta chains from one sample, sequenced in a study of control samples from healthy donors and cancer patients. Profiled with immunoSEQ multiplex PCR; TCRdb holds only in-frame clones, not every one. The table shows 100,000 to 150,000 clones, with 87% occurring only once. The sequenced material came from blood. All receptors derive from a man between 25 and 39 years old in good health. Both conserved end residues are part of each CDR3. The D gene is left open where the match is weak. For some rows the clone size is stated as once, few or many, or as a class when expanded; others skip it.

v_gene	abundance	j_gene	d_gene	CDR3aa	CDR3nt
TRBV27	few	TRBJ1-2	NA	CASSLTSRAGGPTGYTF	TGTGCCAGCAGTTTAACCTCGCGGGCGGGCGGACCTACTGGCTACACCTTC
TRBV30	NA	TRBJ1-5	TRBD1	CACSTGAVDQPQHF	TGTGCCTGTTCTACAGGGGCAGTGGATCAGCCCCAGCATTTT
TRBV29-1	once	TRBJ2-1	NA	CSVEDIGAEQFF	TGCAGCGTTGAAGATATTGGGGCTGAGCAGTTCTTC
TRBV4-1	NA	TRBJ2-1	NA	CASSQERRGTKAEQFF	TGCGCCAGCAGCCAAGAACGTAGGGGGACTAAAGCTGAGCAGTTCTTC
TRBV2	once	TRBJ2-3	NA	CASSLGTSSTDTQYF	TGTGCCAGCAGTCTAGGGACATCATCCACAGATACGCAGTATTTT
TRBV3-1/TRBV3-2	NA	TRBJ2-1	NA	CASSQVHEQFF	TGTGCCAGCAGCCAAGTACATGAGCAGTTCTTC
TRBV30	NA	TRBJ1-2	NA	CAGGKGRYGYTF	TGTGCCGGGGGTAAGGGTCGTTATGGCTACACCTTC
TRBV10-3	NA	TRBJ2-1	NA	CAISESGGSYNEQFF	TGTGCCATCAGTGAGTCGGGGGGCTCCTACAATGAGCAGTTCTTC
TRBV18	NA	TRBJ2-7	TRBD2	CASVSGEEYEQYF	TGTGCCAGCGTTAGCGGGGAAGAATACGAGCAGTACTTC
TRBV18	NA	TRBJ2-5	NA	CASSPQSGARETQYF	TGTGCCAGCTCACCTCAGTCAGGGGCGAGAGAGACCCAGTACTTC
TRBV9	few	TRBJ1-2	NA	CASSARTNFGYTF	TGTGCCAGCAGCGCCCGGACTAATTTTGGCTACACCTTC
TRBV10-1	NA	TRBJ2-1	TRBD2	CASSASGGAYNEQFF	TGCGCCAGCAGTGCGAGCGGGGGCGCCTACAATGAGCAGTTCTTC
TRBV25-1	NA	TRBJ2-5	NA	CASSEYQETQYF	TGTGCCAGCAGTGAATATCAAGAGACCCAGTACTTC
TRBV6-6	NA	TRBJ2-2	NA	CASSQKGTAFVGDTGELFF	TGTGCCAGCAGTCAAAAAGGGACTGCCTTTGTTGGTGACACCGGGGAGCTGTTTTTT
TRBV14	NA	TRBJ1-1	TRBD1	CASSQGRDRGVPEAFF	TGTGCCAGCAGCCAAGGAAGGGACAGGGGTGTCCCTGAAGCTTTCTTT
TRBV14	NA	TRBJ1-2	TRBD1	CASSQDRVGYTF	TGTGCCAGCAGCCAGGACAGGGTTGGCTACACCTTC
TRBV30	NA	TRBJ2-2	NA	CAWRGRPAGELFF	TGTGCCTGGAGGGGCAGGCCCGCCGGGGAGCTGTTTTTT
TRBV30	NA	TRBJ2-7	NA	CAWSVGGGSYEQYF	TGTGCCTGGAGTGTGGGAGGTGGCTCCTACGAGCAGTACTTC
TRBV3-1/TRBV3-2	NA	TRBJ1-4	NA	CASSQRNNEKLFF	TGTGCCAGCAGCCAGAGGAATAATGAAAAACTGTTTTTT
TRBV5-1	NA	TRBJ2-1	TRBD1	CASSLGQGSYNEQFF	TGCGCCAGCAGCTTGGGACAGGGGTCCTACAATGAGCAGTTCTTC
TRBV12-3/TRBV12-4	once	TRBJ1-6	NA	CASSSRGAPLHF	TGTGCCAGCAGTTCCCGTGGGGCACCCCTCCACTTT
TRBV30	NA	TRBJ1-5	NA	CAWGDGNQPQHF	TGTGCCTGGGGGGACGGGAATCAGCCCCAGCATTTT
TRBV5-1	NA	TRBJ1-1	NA	CASSLWGENTEAFF	TGCGCCAGCAGCTTGTGGGGTGAGAACACTGAAGCTTTCTTT
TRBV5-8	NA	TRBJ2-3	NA	CASSFQGSDTQYF	TGTGCCAGCAGCTTCCAAGGTTCAGATACGCAGTATTTT
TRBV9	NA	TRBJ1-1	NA	CASSVGGFVTEAFF	TGTGCCAGCAGCGTAGGGGGTTTCGTCACTGAAGCTTTCTTT
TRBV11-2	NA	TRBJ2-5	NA	CASSPLPGIQETQYF	TGTGCCAGCAGCCCGCTGCCGGGGATTCAAGAGACCCAGTACTTC
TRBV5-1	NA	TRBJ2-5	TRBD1	CASSLSGGRPGETQYF	TGCGCCAGCAGCTTGTCAGGGGGCCGTCCGGGAGAGACCCAGTACTTC
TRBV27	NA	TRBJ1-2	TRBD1	CASSLLGTGFGYTF	TGTGCCAGCAGTTTATTAGGGACAGGGTTCGGCTACACCTTC
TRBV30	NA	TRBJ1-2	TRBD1	CAWSPRAGGYGYTF	TGTGCCTGGAGTCCCAGGGCAGGGGGCTATGGCTACACCTTC
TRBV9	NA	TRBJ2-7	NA	CASSVAGEQYF	TGTGCCAGCAGCGTAGCAGGGGAGCAGTACTTC
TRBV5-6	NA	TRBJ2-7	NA	CASSLVGTEQYF	TGTGCCAGCAGCTTGGTAGGGACCGAGCAGTACTTC
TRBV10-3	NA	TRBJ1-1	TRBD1	CAISELDRDTEAFF	TGTGCCATCAGTGAGCTTGACAGGGACACTGAAGCTTTCTTT
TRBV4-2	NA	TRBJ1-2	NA	CASSQDAELHYGYTF	TGTGCCAGCAGCCAAGATGCAGAACTTCACTATGGCTACACCTTC